These T cell receptor beta chains were read from a single sample in a study of human T cells and chemical hapten exposure. TCRdb re-called the RACE reads through MiXCR, storing one row per CDR3 protein. The repertoire holds around 100,000 distinct CDR3 sequences, with less than 14% as singletons. Here the sequenced sample was whole blood, taken in connection with sensitization to the hapten diphenylcyclopropenone (DPC). These receptors originate from a woman in her sixties with alopecia areata. Some clones in this sample may be carry-over from other donors' samples. The CDR3 runs from the conserved cysteine through the conserved F or W. Each record gives: D gene, clone size, J gene, V gene, CDR3 protein, CDR3 DNA. The D gene is left open where the match is weak. Only part of the rows carry a size: once, few, many, or a class if the clone is expanded.

-	-	TRBJ2-2	TRBV19	CASSGVGGSVTGELFF	TGTGCCAGTAGTGGAGTCGGAGGTAGCGTGACCGGGGAGCTGTTTTTT
TRBD2	-	TRBJ2-1	TRBV7-8	CASSLAFRGGSHNEQFF	TGTGCCAGCAGCTTAGCGTTCCGGGGGGGCTCCCACAATGAGCAGTTCTTC
TRBD1	-	TRBJ2-3	TRBV12-3/TRBV12-4	CASSLRQGTSDTQYF	TGTGCCAGCAGTTTGAGACAGGGAACCTCAGATACGCAGTATTTT
TRBD2	-	TRBJ2-3	TRBV3-1	CASSPGLSTDTQYF	TGTGCCAGCAGCCCGGGACTAAGCACAGATACGCAGTATTTT
TRBD2	few	TRBJ2-3	TRBV10-3	CAISESAGGRTDTQYF	TGTGCCATCAGTGAGTCCGCGGGGGGTCGAACAGATACGCAGTATTTT
-	many	TRBJ2-5	TRBV5-4	CASSGDAQETQYF	TGTGCCAGCAGCGGGGACGCCCAAGAGACCCAGTACTTC
-	-	TRBJ1-1	TRBV9	CASSEGYRTLNTEAFF	TGTGCCAGCAGCGAGGGATACAGGACCTTGAACACTGAAGCTTTCTTT
TRBD2	-	TRBJ2-1	TRBV20-1	CSASVLRTSGGLSYNEQFF	TGCAGTGCTAGCGTTTTACGGACTAGCGGGGGCCTCTCCTACAATGAGCAGTTCTTC
-	many	TRBJ1-1	TRBV7-9	CASSPLDTEAFF	TGTGCCAGCAGTCCCCTGGACACTGAAGCTTTCTTT
-	many	TRBJ1-2	TRBV5-1	CASSPRTEMFYTF	TGCGCCAGCAGCCCACGGACAGAGATGTTTTACACCTTC
-	-	TRBJ1-4	TRBV6-6	CASSYTLGEEGEKLFF	TGTGCCAGCAGTTATACCCTTGGGGAGGAGGGGGAAAAACTGTTTTTT
-	-	TRBJ1-1	TRBV7-2	CASSLVGDTNTEAFF	TGTGCCAGCAGCTTAGTCGGGGACACGAACACTGAAGCTTTCTTT
TRBD2	few	TRBJ2-7	TRBV7-2	CASSLASGVYEQYF	TGTGCCAGCAGCTTAGCTAGCGGGGTTTACGAGCAGTACTTC
TRBD2	-	TRBJ2-1	TRBV6-2/TRBV6-3	CATLRGGAYNEQFF	TGTGCCACCCTCCGCGGGGGGGCCTACAATGAGCAGTTCTTC
TRBD1	-	TRBJ1-1	TRBV6-5	CASSYGQGATEAFF	TGTGCCAGCAGTTATGGGCAGGGGGCGACTGAAGCTTTCTTT
-	few	TRBJ1-6	TRBV4-1	CASSQDPAVGYYNSPLHF	TGCGCCAGCAGCCAAGATCCTGCCGTGGGGTACTATAATTCACCCCTCCACTTT
-	-	TRBJ1-1	TRBV29-1	CSVRVSTEAFF	TGCAGCGTGCGGGTGTCCACTGAAGCTTTCTTT
TRBD1	-	TRBJ1-6	TRBV20-1	CSARTGMFYNSPLHF	TGCAGTGCTCGGACAGGGATGTTCTATAATTCACCCCTCCACTTT
-	-	TRBJ1-3	TRBV30	CAQQGGGAGNTIYF	TGTGCCCAACAGGGTGGTGGGGCTGGAAACACCATATATTTT
TRBD1	many	TRBJ1-4	TRBV9	CASSVGGTASNEKLFF	TGTGCCAGCAGCGTAGGGGGGACAGCTTCTAATGAAAAACTGTTTTTT
TRBD2	-	TRBJ2-7	TRBV4-3	CASSQDPRLAGTYEQYF	TGCGCCAGCAGCCAAGATCCCCGACTAGCTGGAACCTACGAGCAGTACTTC
-	many	TRBJ1-4	TRBV29-1	CSVEWGPDEKLFF	TGCAGCGTTGAGTGGGGCCCCGATGAAAAACTGTTTTTT
-	many	TRBJ2-3	TRBV7-9	CASSFDYGGDTQYF	TGTGCCAGCAGCTTTGACTACGGAGGCGATACGCAGTATTTT
TRBD1	many	TRBJ2-5	TRBV10-3	CAISRQGQETQYF	TGTGCCATCAGCAGACAGGGCCAAGAGACCCAGTACTTC
-	many	TRBJ2-2	TRBV6-2/TRBV6-3	CASSPRLPANTGELFF	TGTGCCAGCAGTCCCCGACTACCAGCGAACACCGGGGAGCTGTTTTTT
-	few	TRBJ2-1	TRBV6-1	CASSEGARYNEQFF	TGTGCCAGCAGTGAAGGGGCGCGGTACAATGAGCAGTTCTTC
-	many	TRBJ2-7	TRBV13	CASSFPGRPYEQYF	TGTGCCAGCAGCTTCCCGGGCAGGCCCTACGAGCAGTACTTC